This record concerns one TCR beta chain sequence. Its specificity is unknown. This sample is part of a study of T cells in Graves' hyperthyroidism and ophthalmopathy. Overall study findings and caveats: Expanded thyroid clonotypes (above 0.001) were mostly also found in blood.

Amplified TCR beta CDR3 regions derived from RNA transcripts. The primer set for the first-round RT-PCR of the TCR CDR3 was HTBI. TCRdb independently ran MiXCR on the multiplex PCR reads; one entry per CDR3 protein. The sample lists around 500,000 distinct CDR3 sequences, 15% to 20% occurring once. Germline V CDR1 and CDR2: SNHLY, FYNNEI. CDR3 size: 13 residues. V shed 2 bases and J shed 4 bases, with 8 bases lying between them. What was sequenced was blood. The TCR sequence derives from a woman in her twenties or thirties with Graves' ophthalmopathy. The genes are TRBV2 and TRBJ1-1; weak D call: TRBD1 (6 bases). The CDR3 DNA reads TGTGCCAGCAGTGAACAGGGGAGCACTGAAGCTTTCTTT. The encoded protein is CASSEQGSTEAFF.